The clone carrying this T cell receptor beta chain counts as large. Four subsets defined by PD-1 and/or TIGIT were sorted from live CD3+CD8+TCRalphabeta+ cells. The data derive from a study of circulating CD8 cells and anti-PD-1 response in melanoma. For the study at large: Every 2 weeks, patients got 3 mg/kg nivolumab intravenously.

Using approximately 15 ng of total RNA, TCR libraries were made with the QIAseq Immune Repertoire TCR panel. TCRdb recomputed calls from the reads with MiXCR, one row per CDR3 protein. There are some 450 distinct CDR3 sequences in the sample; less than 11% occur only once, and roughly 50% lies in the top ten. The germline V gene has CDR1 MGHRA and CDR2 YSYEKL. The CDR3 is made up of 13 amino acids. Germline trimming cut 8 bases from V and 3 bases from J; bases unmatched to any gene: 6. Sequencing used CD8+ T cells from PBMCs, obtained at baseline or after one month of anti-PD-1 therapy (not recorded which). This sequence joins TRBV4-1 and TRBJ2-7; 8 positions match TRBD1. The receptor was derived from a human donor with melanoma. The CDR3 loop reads CASAQGGDYEQYF. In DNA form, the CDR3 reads TGCGCCAGCGCACAGGGGGGAGACTACGAGCAGTACTTC.